One sample yielded the 19 T cell receptor beta chains listed below, sequenced in a study of blood T cell repertoires in COVID-19. Profiled with immunoSEQ multiplex PCR; TCRdb holds only in-frame clones, not every one. Among a few hundred thousand clones, 89% were seen once, and the ten largest hold around 6%. The specimen was peripheral blood. The source is a man in his late teens or twenties who had recovered from COVID-19.

The rearrangement links TRBV19 to TRBJ2-7; D call uncertain. This CDR3 is 13 amino acids long. With 10 bases removed from V and 2 bases from J, the gap between germline ends came to 15 bases. In germline, CDR1 is LNHDA, CDR2 SQIVND (reference sequence). CDR3 nucleotides: TGTGCCACTCAAAACTCCCTCACCTACGAGCAGTACTTC. It yields the protein CATQNSLTYEQYF.

This clone occurred once. This chain connects TRBV19 to TRBJ2-7; 8 bases align to TRBD2. V gave up 4 bases and J gave up 0 bases; unmatched junction bases: 17. The CDR3 totals 19 residues. CDR1 LNHDA and CDR2 SQIVND come from the germline V gene (reference sequence). CDR3 in DNA: TGTGCCAGTAGTACTTATCCAGCCCCCACCGGGAGGGACTCCTACGAGCAGTACTTC. Its protein is CASSTYPAPTGRDSYEQYF.

The V and J genes are TRBV6-4 and TRBJ2-3, with D unresolved. Germline lookup yields CDR1 MRHNA and CDR2 SNTAGT. This CDR3 has 14 amino acids. V lost 5 bases and J lost 0, with 9 bases in between. CDR3 DNA sequence: TGTGCCAGCAGTTTTCAGGCTAGCACAGATACGCAGTATTTT. It specifies CASSFQASTDTQYF.

The chain uses TRBV14 and TRBJ1-2, with 7 bases matching TRBD1. After removal of 4 bases from V and 4 bases from J, the junction contained 9 bases not matched to a gene. The CDR3 has 15 amino acids. The germline gives CDR1 SGHDN, CDR2 FVKESK. The CDR3 nucleotides are TGTGCCAGCAGCCCTTCCGGGACAGCTAGCTATGGCTACACCTTC. This translates into CASSPSGTASYGYTF.

The chain is built from TRBV5-4 and TRBJ2-5; TRBD1 might be the D (5 bases). This CDR3 region has 15 residues. Germline V gene sequence: CDR1 SGHNT, CDR2 YYREEE (reference sequence). Between the trimmed V and J ends, which lost 1 base and 4 bases, there was a span of 14 bases. CDR3 amino acids: CASSLSQGSRETQYF. Here the CDR3 DNA reads TGTGCCAGCAGCTTGAGTCAGGGATCGCGAGAGACCCAGTACTTC.

The rearrangement links TRBV29-1 to TRBJ2-5, with D maybe TRBD1 (6 bases). The CDR3 sequence is 17 residues long. Trimming removed 4 bases from V and 1 base from J, with 22 bases in between. CDR1 is SQVTM, CDR2 ANQGSEA, per germline. DNA for the CDR3: TGCAGCGTTGCCAGTGTTCGACAGGCCAACCGCCAAGAGACCCAGTACTTC. Amino acids: CSVASVRQANRQETQYF.

The chain recombines TRBV10-3 with TRBJ2-5, with TRBD1 matching over 7 bases. V shed 6 bases and J 1 base; nucleotides not matched to a gene: 2. From germline, CDR1 is ENHRY and CDR2 SYGVKD. The CDR3 has 13 residues. For the CDR3, the DNA is TGTGCCATCAGCGACAGGGTCCAAGAGACCCAGTACTTC. It codes for CAISDRVQETQYF.

V and J are TRBV7-7 and TRBJ2-2, with TRBD1 matching over 10 bases. Germline CDR1 is SSHAT and CDR2 is FNYEAQ (reference sequence). Unmatched junction bases numbered 6, after V lost 4 bases and J lost 1 base. This CDR3 has 17 amino acids. As DNA, the CDR3 is TGTGCCAGCAGCTCCGGGGGGGACAGGGGGAACACCGGGGAGCTGTTTTTT. This translates into CASSSGGDRGNTGELFF.

The chain uses TRBV4-1 and TRBJ2-7; D remains unclear. The CDR3 is 16 amino acids. The germline CDR1 and CDR2 sequences are MGHRA and YSYEKL. V was trimmed by 0 bases and J by 2 bases, leaving 14 bases between them. The CDR3 nucleotides read TGCGCCAGCAGCCAAGAGGCCCGCAGGCAAACCTACGAGCAGTACTTC. Translated: CASSQEARRQTYEQYF.

The chain is built from TRBV19 and TRBJ1-1; 8 nucleotides line up with TRBD1. This CDR3 is 14 amino acids long. Germline V gene data show CDR1 as LNHDA and CDR2 as SQIVND (reference sequence). With 5 bases clipped from V and 6 bases from J, the junction kept 8 bases outside the gene matches. CDR3 bases: TGTGCCAGTAGTCCCGGACAGGGAAGGGCTGAAGCTTTCTTT. Amino acids: CASSPGQGRAEAFF.

The V call is TRBV29-1, the J call TRBJ2-3; a weak D match, TRBD1 (6 bases). The CDR3 contains 13 residues. Between the trimmed V and J ends, which lost 4 bases and 3 bases, there was a span of 11 bases. Germline lookup yields CDR1 SQVTM and CDR2 ANQGSEA. The CDR3 here is CSVAEGQTDTQYF. In nucleotides, the CDR3 is TGCAGCGTTGCCGAAGGACAGACAGATACGCAGTATTTT.

This clone was counted only a few times. The chain employs TRBV7-9 and TRBJ1-1, with TRBD1 identical over 9 bases. Germline V gene sequence: CDR1 SEHNR, CDR2 FQNEAQ (reference sequence). There are 17 residues in the CDR3. The V segment lost 5 bases and the J segment 1 base; nucleotides outside the gene matches: 11. In nucleotides, the CDR3 is TGTGCCAGCAGCCGGATTCCGGGACAGGGACCGAACACTGAAGCTTTCTTT. Translated: CASSRIPGQGPNTEAFF.

The rearrangement uses TRBV19 and TRBJ1-2, with a possible D match to TRBD1 (5 bases). This CDR3 has 14 amino acids. V was pared by 5 bases and J by 8 bases, with 18 bases between. The germline gives CDR1 LNHDA, CDR2 SQIVND (reference sequence). In DNA, the CDR3 is TGTGCCAGTAGTCCACAGCAGGGTCTTCAGGGCTACACCTTC. Its protein is CASSPQQGLQGYTF.

V usage is TRBV4-3 and J usage is TRBJ2-1, with a possible D match to TRBD2 (5 bases). The V and J ends lost 0 bases and 6 bases respectively, with 12 bases between them. Germline V lookup: CDR1 LGHNA, CDR2 YSLEER. The CDR3 spans 15 residues. The CDR3 loop is CASSQDSSSLNEQFF. As DNA, the CDR3 is TGCGCCAGCAGCCAAGATTCGTCTAGCCTCAATGAGCAGTTCTTC.

The V gene is TRBV2, the J gene TRBJ2-5, with 12 bases lining up with TRBD2. Per germline, CDR1 SNHLY and CDR2 FYNNEI. V shed 7 bases and J 5 bases; nucleotides not matched to a gene: 11. This CDR3 contains 16 residues. In DNA form, the CDR3 reads TGTGCCAGCACGTGGACTAGCGGGACCCTTGGGGAGACCCAGTACTTC. Amino acids: CASTWTSGTLGETQYF.

The rearrangement links TRBV4-1 to TRBJ1-2, with TRBD1 as a possible D gene (5 bases). The CDR3 is made up of 16 amino acids. Per germline, CDR1 MGHRA and CDR2 YSYEKL. Trimming stripped 1 base from V and 4 bases from J, with 16 bases between. Here the CDR3 reads CASSQGPTDNFYGYTF. CDR3 nucleotides: TGCGCCAGCAGCCAAGGCCCGACAGACAACTTCTATGGCTACACCTTC.

The chain carries TRBV9 and TRBJ2-1, with no clear D. V was trimmed by 0 bases and J by 9 bases, leaving 10 bases between them. Germline V gene sequence: CDR1 SGDLS, CDR2 YYNGEE. This CDR3 spans 13 amino acids. The CDR3, as DNA: TGTGCCAGCAGCGTAGGGGCCTGGCCTGAGCAGTTCTTC. This codes for CASSVGAWPEQFF.

The chain has TRBV2 and TRBJ1-2, with D perhaps TRBD1 (5 bases). Germline CDR1 and CDR2: SNHLY and FYNNEI. V lost 7 bases, J lost 5 bases, and 11 bases lay in between. The CDR3 extends over 12 amino acids. This chain's CDR3 is CASIRQTYGYTF. DNA for the CDR3: TGTGCCAGCATACGACAGACTTATGGCTACACCTTC.

This rearrangement joins TRBV19 to TRBJ1-5; 7 bases agree with TRBD1. Germline-derived CDR1 and CDR2 are LNHDA and SQIVND (reference sequence). Trimming took 3 bases from V and 7 from J; bases not matched to a gene: 3. This CDR3 is 13 amino acids long. The CDR3 here is CASSIDRAQPQHF. For the CDR3, the DNA is TGTGCCAGTAGTATCGACAGGGCCCAGCCCCAGCATTTT.